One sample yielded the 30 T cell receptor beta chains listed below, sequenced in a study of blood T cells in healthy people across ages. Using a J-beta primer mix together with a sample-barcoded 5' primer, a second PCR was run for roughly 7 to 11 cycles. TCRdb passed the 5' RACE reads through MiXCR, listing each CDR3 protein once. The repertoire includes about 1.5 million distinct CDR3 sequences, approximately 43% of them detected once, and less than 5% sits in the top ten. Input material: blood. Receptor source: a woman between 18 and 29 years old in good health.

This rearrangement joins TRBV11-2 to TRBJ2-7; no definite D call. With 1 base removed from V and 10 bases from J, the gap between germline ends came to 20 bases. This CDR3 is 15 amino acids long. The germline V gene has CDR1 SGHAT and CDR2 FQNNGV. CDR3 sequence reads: CASSLVKDPVNPQYF. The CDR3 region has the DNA TGTGCCAGCAGCTTAGTGAAGGATCCGGTAAATCCCCAGTACTTC.

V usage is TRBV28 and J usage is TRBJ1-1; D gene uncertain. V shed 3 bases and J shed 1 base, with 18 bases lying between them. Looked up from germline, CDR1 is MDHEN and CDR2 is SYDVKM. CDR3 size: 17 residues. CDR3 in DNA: TGTGCCAGCAGTTTGTCGGTCAGTCGGGCCCGGAACACTGAAGCTTTCTTT. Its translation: CASSLSVSRARNTEAFF.

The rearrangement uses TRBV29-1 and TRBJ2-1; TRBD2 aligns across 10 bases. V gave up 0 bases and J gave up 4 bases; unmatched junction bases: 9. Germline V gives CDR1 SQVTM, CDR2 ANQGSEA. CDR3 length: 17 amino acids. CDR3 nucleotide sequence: TGCAGCGTTGAAGATCCCACATTAGCGGGAGGATACAATGAGCAGTTCTTC. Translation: CSVEDPTLAGGYNEQFF.

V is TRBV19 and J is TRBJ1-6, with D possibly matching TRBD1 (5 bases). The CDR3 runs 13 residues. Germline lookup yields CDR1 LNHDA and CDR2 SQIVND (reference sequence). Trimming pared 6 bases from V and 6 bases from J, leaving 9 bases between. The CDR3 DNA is TGTGCCAGTAGAGTGGGGGTTAATTCACCCCTCCACTTT. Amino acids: CASRVGVNSPLHF.

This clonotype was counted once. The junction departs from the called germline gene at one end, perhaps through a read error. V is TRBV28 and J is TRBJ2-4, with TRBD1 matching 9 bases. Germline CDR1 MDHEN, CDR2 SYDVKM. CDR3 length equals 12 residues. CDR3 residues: CANSAPPGQGYF. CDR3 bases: TGTGCCAACAGTGCCCCTCCGGGACAGGGGTACTTC.

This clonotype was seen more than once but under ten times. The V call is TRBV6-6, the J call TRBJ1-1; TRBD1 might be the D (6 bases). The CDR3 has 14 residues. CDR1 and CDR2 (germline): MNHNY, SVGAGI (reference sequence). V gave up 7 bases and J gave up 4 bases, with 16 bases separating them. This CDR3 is CASINGGASTEAFF. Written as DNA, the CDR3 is TGTGCCAGCATCAATGGGGGGGCGTCCACTGAAGCTTTCTTT.

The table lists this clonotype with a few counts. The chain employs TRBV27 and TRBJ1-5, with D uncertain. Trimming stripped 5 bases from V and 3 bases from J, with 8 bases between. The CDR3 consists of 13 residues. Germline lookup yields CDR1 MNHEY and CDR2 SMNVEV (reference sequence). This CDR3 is CASSDVVNQPQHF. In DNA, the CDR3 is TGTGCCAGCAGTGACGTGGTCAATCAGCCCCAGCATTTT.

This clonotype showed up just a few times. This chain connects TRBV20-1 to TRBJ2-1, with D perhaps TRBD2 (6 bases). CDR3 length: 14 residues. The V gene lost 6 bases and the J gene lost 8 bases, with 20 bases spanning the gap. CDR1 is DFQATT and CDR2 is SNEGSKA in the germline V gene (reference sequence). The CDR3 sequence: CSAPWVGSLDEQFF. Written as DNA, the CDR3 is TGCAGTGCGCCCTGGGTCGGGAGCCTGGATGAGCAGTTCTTC.

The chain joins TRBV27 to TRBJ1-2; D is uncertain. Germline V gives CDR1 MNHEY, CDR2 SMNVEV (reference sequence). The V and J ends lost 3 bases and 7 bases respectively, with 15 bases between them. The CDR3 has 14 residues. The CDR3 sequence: CASSFHSSAGGYTF. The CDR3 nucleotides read TGTGCCAGCAGTTTCCATAGCTCGGCGGGTGGCTACACCTTC.

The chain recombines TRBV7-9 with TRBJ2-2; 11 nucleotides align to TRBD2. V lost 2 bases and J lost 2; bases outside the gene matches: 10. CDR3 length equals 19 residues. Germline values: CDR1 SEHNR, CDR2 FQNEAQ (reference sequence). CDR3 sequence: CASSLTIGGTSGNTGELFF. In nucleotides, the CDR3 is TGTGCCAGCAGCTTAACAATCGGTGGGACTAGCGGAAACACCGGGGAGCTGTTTTTT.

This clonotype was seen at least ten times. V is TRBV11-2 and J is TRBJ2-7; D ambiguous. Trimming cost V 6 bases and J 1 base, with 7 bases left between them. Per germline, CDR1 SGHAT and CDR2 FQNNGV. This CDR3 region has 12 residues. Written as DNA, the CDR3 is TGTGCCAGCAGTGGTCAGTCCTACGAGCAGTACTTC. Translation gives CASSGQSYEQYF. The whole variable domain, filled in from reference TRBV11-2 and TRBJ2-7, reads EAGVAQSPRYKIIEKRQSVAFWCNPISGHATLYWYQQILGQGPKLLIQFQNNGVVDDSQLPKDRFSAERLKGVDSTLKIQPAKLEDSAVYLCASSGQSYEQYFGPGTRLTVT.

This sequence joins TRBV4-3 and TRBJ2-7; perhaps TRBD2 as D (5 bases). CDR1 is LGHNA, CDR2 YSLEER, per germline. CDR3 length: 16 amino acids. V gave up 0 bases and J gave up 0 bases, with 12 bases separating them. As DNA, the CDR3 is TGCGCCAGCAGCCAAGATCGAGGAGGAACCTCCTACGAGCAGTACTTC. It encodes CASSQDRGGTSYEQYF.

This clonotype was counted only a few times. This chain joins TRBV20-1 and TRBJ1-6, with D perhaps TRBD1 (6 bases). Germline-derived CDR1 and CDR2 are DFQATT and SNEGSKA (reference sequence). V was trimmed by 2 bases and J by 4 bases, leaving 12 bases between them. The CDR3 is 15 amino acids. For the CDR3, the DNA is TGCAGTGCTAGACCCCGGACAGCATATAATTCACCCCTCCACTTT. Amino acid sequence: CSARPRTAYNSPLHF.

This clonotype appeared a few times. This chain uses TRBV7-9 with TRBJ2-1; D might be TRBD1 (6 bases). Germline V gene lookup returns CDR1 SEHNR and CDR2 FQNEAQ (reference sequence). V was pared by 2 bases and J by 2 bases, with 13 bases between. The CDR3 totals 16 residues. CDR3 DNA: TGTGCCAGCAGCTTAACCGGGACAATAACCTACAATGAGCAGTTCTTC. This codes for CASSLTGTITYNEQFF.

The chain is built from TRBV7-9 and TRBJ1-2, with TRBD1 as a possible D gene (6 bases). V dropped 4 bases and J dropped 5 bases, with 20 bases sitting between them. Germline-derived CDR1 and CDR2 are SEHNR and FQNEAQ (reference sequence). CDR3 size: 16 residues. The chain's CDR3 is CASSSSMRGARYGYTF. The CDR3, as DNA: TGTGCCAGCAGCTCTTCGATGAGGGGGGCGCGATATGGCTACACCTTC.

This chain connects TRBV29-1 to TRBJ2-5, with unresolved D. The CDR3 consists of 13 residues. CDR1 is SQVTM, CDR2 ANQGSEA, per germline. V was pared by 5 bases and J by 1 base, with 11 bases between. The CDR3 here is CSVNGSPQETQYF. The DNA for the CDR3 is TGCAGCGTTAACGGCAGTCCCCAAGAGACCCAGTACTTC. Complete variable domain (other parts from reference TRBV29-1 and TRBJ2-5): SAVISQKPSRDICQRGTSLTIQCQVDSQVTMMFWYRQQPGQSLTLIATANQGSEATYESGFVIDKFPISRPNLTFSTLTVSNMSPEDSSIYLCSVNGSPQETQYFGPGTRLLVL.

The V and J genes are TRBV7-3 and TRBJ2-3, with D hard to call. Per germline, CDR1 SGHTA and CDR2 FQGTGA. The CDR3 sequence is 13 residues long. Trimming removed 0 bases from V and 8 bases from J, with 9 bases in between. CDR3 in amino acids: CASSLTSSPTQYF. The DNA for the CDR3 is TGTGCCAGCAGCTTAACGTCCTCCCCTACGCAGTATTTT.

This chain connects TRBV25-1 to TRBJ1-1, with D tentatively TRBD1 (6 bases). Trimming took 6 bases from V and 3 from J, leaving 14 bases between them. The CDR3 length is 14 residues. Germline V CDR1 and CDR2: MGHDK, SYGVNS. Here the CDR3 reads CASSEGGEYTEAFF. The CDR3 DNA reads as TGTGCCAGCAGCGAGGGGGGTGAGTACACTGAAGCTTTCTTT.

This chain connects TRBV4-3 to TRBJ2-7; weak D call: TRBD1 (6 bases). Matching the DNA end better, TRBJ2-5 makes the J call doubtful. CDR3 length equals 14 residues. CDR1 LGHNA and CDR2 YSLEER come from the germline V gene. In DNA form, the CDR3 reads TGCGCCAGCAGCCAAGAGTTACAGGGACAGACCCAGTACTTC. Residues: CASSQELQGQTQYF.

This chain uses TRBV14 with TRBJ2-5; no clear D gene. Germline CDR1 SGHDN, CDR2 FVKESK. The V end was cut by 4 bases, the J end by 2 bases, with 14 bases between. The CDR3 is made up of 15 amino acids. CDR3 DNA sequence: TGTGCCAGCAGCCCCCAGGTCCAGGTGCAAGAGACCCAGTACTTC. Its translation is CASSPQVQVQETQYF.

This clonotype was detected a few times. CDR3 residues: CSARGGLNQPQHF. CDR3 nucleotides: TGCAGTGCTCGCGGGGGGCTCAATCAGCCCCAGCATTTT. This chain uses TRBV20-1 with TRBJ1-5, with D perhaps matching TRBD1 (6 bases). Germline V lookup: CDR1 DFQATT, CDR2 SNEGSKA (reference sequence). The CDR3 runs to 13 residues. V was clipped by 5 bases and J by 3 bases, with 11 bases between them.

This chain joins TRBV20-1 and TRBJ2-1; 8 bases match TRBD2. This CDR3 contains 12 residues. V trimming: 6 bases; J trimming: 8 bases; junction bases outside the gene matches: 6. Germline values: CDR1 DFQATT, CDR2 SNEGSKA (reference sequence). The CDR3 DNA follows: TGCAGTGCCCCGAAAGCGGGGGATGAGCAGTTCTTC. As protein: CSAPKAGDEQFF.

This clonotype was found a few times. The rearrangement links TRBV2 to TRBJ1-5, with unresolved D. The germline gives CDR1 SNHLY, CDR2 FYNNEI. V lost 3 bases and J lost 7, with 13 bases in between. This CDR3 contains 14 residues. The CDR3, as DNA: TGTGCCAGCAGTGAGTGGAGTCTGGGACAGCCCCAGCATTTT. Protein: CASSEWSLGQPQHF.

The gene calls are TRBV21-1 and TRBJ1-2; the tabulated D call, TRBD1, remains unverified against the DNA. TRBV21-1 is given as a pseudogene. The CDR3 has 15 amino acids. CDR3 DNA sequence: TGTGCCAGCAGCCACCTTTGGGACAGCAGGGGTGGCTACACCTTC. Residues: CASSHLWDSRGGYTF.

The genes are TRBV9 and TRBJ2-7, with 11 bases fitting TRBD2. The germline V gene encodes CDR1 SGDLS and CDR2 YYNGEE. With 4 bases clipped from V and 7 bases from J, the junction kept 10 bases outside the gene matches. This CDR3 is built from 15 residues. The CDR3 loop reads CASSITSGGYNEQYF. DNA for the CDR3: TGTGCCAGCAGCATCACTAGCGGGGGTTACAATGAGCAGTACTTC.

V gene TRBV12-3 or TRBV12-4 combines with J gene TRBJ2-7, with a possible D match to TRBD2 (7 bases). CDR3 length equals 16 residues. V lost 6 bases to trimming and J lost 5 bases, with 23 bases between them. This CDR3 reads CASSQSGGARVDEQYF. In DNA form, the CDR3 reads TGTGCCAGCAGCCAAAGTGGGGGGGCCAGGGTGGACGAGCAGTACTTC.

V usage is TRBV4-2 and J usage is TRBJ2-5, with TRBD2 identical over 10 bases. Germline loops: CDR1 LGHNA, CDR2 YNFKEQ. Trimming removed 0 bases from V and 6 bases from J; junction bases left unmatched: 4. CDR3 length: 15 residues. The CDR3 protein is CASSQEVGLAQTQYF. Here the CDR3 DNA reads TGTGCCAGCAGCCAAGAAGTGGGACTAGCGCAGACCCAGTACTTC.

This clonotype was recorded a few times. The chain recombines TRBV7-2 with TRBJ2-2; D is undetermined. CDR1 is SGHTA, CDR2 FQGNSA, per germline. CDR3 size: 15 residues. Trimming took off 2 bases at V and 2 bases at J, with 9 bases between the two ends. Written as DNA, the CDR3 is TGTGCCAGCAGCTTACGACGGATCAACACCGGGGAGCTGTTTTTT. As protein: CASSLRRINTGELFF.

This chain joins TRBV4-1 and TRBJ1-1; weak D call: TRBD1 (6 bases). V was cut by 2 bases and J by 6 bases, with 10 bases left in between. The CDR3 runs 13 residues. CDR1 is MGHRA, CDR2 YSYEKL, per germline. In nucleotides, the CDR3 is TGCGCCAGCAGCCAAACAGGGTTGTCTGAAGCTTTCTTT. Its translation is CASSQTGLSEAFF.

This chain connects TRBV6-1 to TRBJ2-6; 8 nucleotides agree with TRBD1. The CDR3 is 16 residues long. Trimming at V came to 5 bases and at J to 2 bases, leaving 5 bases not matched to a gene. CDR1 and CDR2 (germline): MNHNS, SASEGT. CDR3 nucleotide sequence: TGTGCCAGCAGTCAACAGGGGGAAGCTGGGGCCAACGTCCTGACTTTC. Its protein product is CASSQQGEAGANVLTF.